The 8 T cell receptor beta chains given below trace back to one sample, sequenced in a study of shared clonotypes between healthy human individuals. Clones were read by immunoSEQ multiplex PCR, and TCRdb kept only the in-frame ones, dropping some. The sample records 550,000 to 850,000 clones, just under 75% being singletons. Sequencing was performed on memory CD4+ T cells sorted from blood. Noted subset: CD45RA-negative fraction. These receptors were taken from a woman in her thirties in good health.

The V call is TRBV7-8, the J call TRBJ2-7; possible D gene TRBD2, 6 bases. There are 16 residues in the CDR3. CDR1 and CDR2 (germline): SGHVS, FQNEAQ. The V end was cut by 1 base, the J end by 9 bases, with 22 bases between. The CDR3 sequence: CASSLVSTGSPRGQYF. The CDR3, as DNA: TGTGCCAGCAGCTTAGTAAGCACCGGGAGTCCCAGAGGGCAGTACTTC. Full variable domain (remainder filled in from reference TRBV7-8 and TRBJ2-7): GAGVSQSPRYKVAKRGQDVALRCDPISGHVSLFWYQQALGQGPEFLTYFQNEAQLDKSGLPSDRFFAERPEGSVSTLKIQRTQQEDSAVYLCASSLVSTGSPRGQYFGPGTRLTVT.

V is TRBV2 and J is TRBJ1-5; 11 bases agree with TRBD1. The CDR3 runs to 14 residues. Trimming at V came to 6 bases and at J to 6 bases, leaving 4 bases not matched to a gene. Germline-derived CDR1 and CDR2 are SNHLY and FYNNEI. CDR3 in DNA: TGTGCCAGCAGGGGGACAGGGGGATCTCAGCCCCAGCATTTT. The encoded protein is CASRGTGGSQPQHF.

This chain connects TRBV11-3 to TRBJ2-2; D is perhaps TRBD2 (5 bases). V lost 2 bases to trimming and J lost 7 bases, with 8 bases between them. Germline CDR1 SGHNT, CDR2 YENEEA. The CDR3 is 13 residues long. The CDR3 DNA sequence: TGTGCCAGCAGCTTAACTAGGAACGGGGAGCTGTTTTTT. Translation gives CASSLTRNGELFF. The variable domain in full, completed from reference TRBV11-3 and TRBJ2-2, reads EAGVVQSPRYKIIEKKQPVAFWCNPISGHNTLYWYLQNLGQGPELLIRYENEEAVDDSQLPKDRFSAERLKGVDSTLKIQPAELGDSAVYLCASSLTRNGELFFGEGSRLTVL.

This clone has only a few counts. V gene TRBV7-9 combines with J gene TRBJ1-2, with unresolved D. Germline V lookup: CDR1 SEHNR, CDR2 FQNEAQ (reference sequence). There are 15 residues in the CDR3. The germline V and J ends were trimmed by 10 bases and 3 bases, with 21 bases remaining between them. This CDR3 is CAIDGTTGGDYGYTF. The CDR3 nucleotides are TGTGCCATAGATGGTACGACGGGAGGAGACTATGGCTACACCTTC. Using reference TRBV7-9 and TRBJ1-2 for the parts outside the CDR3, the full variable domain is DTGVSQNPRHKITKRGQNVTFRCDPISEHNRLYWYRQTLGQGPEFLTYFQNEAQLEKSRLLSDRFSAERPKGSFSTLEIQRTEQGDSAMYLCAIDGTTGGDYGYTFGSGTRLTVV.

The chain carries TRBV6-6 and TRBJ1-5; a possible D gene is TRBD1 (6 bases). Deletions cut 6 bases from V and 3 bases from J, with 9 bases between. Germline loops: CDR1 MNHNY, CDR2 SVGAGI (reference sequence). The CDR3 sequence is 13 residues long. In DNA form, the CDR3 reads TGTGCCAGCAGCGGACAGAACAATCAGCCCCAGCATTTT. Amino acid sequence: CASSGQNNQPQHF.

The chain is built from TRBV7-9 and TRBJ2-2, with unresolved D. V shed 1 base and J shed 9 bases, with 15 bases lying between them. Germline assignment: CDR1 SEHNR and CDR2 FQNEAQ (reference sequence). The CDR3 loop spans 15 amino acids. The CDR3 loop reads CASSLVWQISRELFF. In DNA form, the CDR3 reads TGTGCCAGCAGCTTAGTTTGGCAGATCAGCAGGGAGCTGTTTTTT. Combining the CDR3 with reference TRBV7-9 and TRBJ2-2 gives the whole variable domain DTGVSQNPRHKITKRGQNVTFRCDPISEHNRLYWYRQTLGQGPEFLTYFQNEAQLEKSRLLSDRFSAERPKGSFSTLEIQRTEQGDSAMYLCASSLVWQISRELFFGEGSRLTVL.

V usage is TRBV25-1 and J usage is TRBJ2-3; perhaps TRBD2 as D (6 bases). V lost 8 bases, J lost 4 bases, and 25 bases lay in between. This CDR3 has 17 residues. Germline CDR1 MGHDK, CDR2 SYGVNS. DNA for the CDR3: TGTGCCAGCCGCGGGAATGACTGGTTTGATCCGGCAGATACGCAGTATTTT. Its translation: CASRGNDWFDPADTQYF.

The chain employs TRBV30 and TRBJ2-5, with no clear D. The CDR3 totals 11 residues. Germline V gene lookup returns CDR1 GTSNPN and CDR2 SVGIG (reference sequence). Trimming left V 0 bases short and J 8 bases short, with 7 bases between. CDR3: CAWSVRLTQYF. CDR3 coding DNA: TGTGCCTGGAGTGTAAGGCTTACCCAGTACTTC. Looking up the rest from reference TRBV30 and TRBJ2-5 gives the full variable domain: SQTIHQWPATLVQPVGSPLSLECTVEGTSNPNLYWYRQAAGRGLQLLFYSVGIGQISSEVPQNLSASRPQDRQFILSSKKLLLSDSGFYLCAWSVRLTQYFGPGTRLLVL.